This T cell receptor beta chain stems from a study of T cell responses to AZD1222 COVID-19 vaccine. Study-level information: Analyses pooled second doses at about 4 or about 12 weeks.

Trimming took 6 bases from V and 10 from J, leaving 12 bases between them. This CDR3 is 11 amino acids long. Germline V lookup: CDR1 MDHEN, CDR2 SYDVKM. Concerning this clone itself: Its target is not known.

The protocol was immunoSEQ multiplex PCR, while the TCRdb copy is restricted to in-frame clones and leaves out a portion. Of fewer than 200,000 clones listed, 85% to 95% are singletons. Study-wide points: Spike-specific TCRs gained breadth and depth after people received two AZD1222 doses. Repertoire collection took place solely once the T cell response had peaked. Seropositive AZD1222 recipients at baseline numbered only 6 or 7.

Sequences were derived from peripheral blood, sampled on day 0 of AZD1222 vaccination. The sequence derives from an adult in good health. The chain combines TRBV28 with TRBJ2-5; no clear D. The CDR3: CASSQGWDQYF. CDR3 in DNA: TGTGCCAGCAGCCAAGGGTGGGACCAGTACTTC.